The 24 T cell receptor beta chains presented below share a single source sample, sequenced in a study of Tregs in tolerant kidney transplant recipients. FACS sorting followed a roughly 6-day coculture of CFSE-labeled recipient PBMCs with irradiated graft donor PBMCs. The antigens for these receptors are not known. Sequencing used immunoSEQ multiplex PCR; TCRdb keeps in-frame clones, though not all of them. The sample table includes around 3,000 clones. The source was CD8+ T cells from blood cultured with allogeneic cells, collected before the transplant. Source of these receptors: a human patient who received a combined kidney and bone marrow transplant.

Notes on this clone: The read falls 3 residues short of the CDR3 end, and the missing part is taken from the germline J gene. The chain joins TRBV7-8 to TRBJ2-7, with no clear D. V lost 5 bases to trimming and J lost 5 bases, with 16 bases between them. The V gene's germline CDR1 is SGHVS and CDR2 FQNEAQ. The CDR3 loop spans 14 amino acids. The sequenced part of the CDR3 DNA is TGTGCCAGCAGCAGCCGGGTCTTAGGCCACGAG. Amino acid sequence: CASSSRVLGHE. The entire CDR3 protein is CASSSRVLGHEQYF. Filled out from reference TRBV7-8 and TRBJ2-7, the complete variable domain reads GAGVSQSPRYKVAKRGQDVALRCDPISGHVSLFWYQQALGQGPEFLTYFQNEAQLDKSGLPSDRFFAERPEGSVSTLKIQRTQQEDSAVYLCASSSRVLGHEQYFGPGTRLTVT.

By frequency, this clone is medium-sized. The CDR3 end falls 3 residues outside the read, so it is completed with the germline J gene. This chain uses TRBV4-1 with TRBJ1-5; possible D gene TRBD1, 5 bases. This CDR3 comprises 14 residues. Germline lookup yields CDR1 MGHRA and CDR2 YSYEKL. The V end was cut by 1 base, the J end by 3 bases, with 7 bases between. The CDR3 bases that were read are TGCGCCAGCAGCCAAGTCAGGGACAATCAGCCC. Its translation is CASSQVRDNQP. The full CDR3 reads CASSQVRDNQPQHF.

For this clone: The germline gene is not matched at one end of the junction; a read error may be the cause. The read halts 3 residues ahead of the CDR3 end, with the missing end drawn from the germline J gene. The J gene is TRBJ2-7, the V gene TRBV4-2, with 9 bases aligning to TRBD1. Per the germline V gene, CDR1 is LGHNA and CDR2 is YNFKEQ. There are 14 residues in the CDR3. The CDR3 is CASSPGTGSYEQYF. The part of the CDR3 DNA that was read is TGCGCCAGCAGTCCCGGGACAGGGTCTTACGAG.

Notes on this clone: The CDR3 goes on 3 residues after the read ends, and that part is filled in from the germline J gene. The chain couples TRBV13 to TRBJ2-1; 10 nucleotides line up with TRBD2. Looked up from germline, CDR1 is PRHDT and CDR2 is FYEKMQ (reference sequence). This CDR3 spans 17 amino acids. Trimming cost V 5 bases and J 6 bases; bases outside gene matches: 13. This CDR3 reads CASSLGPASGSFNEQFF. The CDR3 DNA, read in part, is TGTGCCAGCAGCCTGGGACCGGCTAGCGGGAGTTTCAATGAG. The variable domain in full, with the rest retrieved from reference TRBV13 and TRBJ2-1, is AAGVIQSPRHLIKEKRETATLKCYPIPRHDTVYWYQQGPGQDPQFLISFYEKMQSDKGSIPDRFSAQQFSDYHSELNMSSLELGDSALYFCASSLGPASGSFNEQFFGPGTRLTVL.

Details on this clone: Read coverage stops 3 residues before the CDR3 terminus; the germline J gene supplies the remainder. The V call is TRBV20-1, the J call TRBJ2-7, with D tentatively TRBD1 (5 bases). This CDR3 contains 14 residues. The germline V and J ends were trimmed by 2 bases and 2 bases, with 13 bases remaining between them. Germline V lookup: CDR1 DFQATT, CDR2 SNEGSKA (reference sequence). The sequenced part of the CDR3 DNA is TGCAGTGCTAGAAAGGGGCGAGGCACCTACGAG. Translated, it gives CSARKGRGTYE. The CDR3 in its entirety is CSARKGRGTYEQYF.

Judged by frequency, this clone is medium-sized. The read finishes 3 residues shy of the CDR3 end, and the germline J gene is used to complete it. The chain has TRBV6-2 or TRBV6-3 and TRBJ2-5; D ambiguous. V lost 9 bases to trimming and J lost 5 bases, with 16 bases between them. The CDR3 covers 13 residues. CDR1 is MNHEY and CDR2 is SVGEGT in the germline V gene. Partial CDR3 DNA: TGTGCCAGTTTGGTCGGGTTTGCGGAGACC. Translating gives CASLVGFAET. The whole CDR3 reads CASLVGFAETQYF.

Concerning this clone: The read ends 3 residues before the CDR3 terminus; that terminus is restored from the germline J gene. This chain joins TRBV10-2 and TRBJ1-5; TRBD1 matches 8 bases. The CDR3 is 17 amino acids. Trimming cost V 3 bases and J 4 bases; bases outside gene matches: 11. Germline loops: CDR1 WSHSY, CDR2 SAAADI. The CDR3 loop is CASSDFGTGLLNQPQHF. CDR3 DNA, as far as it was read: TGCGCCAGCAGTGACTTTGGGACAGGATTGTTAAATCAGCCC.

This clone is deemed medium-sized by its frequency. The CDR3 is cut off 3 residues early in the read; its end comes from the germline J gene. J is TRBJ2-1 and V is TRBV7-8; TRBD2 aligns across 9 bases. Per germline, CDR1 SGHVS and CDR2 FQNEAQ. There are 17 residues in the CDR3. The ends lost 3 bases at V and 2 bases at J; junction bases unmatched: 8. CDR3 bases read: TGTGCCAGCAGCTTCCGCGGGAGGGCCTATACCTACAATGAG. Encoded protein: CASSFRGRAYTYNE. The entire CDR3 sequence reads CASSFRGRAYTYNEQFF.

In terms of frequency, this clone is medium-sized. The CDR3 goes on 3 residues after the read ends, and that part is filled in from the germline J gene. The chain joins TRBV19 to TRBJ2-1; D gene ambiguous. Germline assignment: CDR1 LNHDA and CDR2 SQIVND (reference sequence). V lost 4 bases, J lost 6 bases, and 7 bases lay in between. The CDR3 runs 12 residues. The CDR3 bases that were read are TGTGCCAGTAGTACAGGCAGCAATGAG. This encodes CASSTGSNE. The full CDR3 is CASSTGSNEQFF. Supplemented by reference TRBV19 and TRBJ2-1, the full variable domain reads DGGITQSPKYLFRKEGQNVTLSCEQNLNHDAMYWYRQDPGQGLRLIYYSQIVNDFQKGDIAEGYSVSREKKESFPLTVTSAQKNPTAFYLCASSTGSNEQFFGPGTRLTVL.

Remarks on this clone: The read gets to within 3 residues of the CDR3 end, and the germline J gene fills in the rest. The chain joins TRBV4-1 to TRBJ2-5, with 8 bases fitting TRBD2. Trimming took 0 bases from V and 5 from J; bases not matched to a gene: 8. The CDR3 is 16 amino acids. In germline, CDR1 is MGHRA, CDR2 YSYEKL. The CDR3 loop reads CASSQEFRGGWETQYF. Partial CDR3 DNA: TGCGCCAGCAGCCAAGAGTTTCGGGGGGGCTGGGAGACC.

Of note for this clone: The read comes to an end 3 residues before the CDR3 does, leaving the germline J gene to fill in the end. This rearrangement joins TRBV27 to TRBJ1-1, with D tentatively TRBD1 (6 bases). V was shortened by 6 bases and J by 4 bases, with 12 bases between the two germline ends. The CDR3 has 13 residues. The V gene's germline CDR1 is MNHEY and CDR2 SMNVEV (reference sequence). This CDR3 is CASRMGGATEAFF. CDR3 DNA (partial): TGTGCCAGCAGGATGGGGGGGGCCACTGAA.

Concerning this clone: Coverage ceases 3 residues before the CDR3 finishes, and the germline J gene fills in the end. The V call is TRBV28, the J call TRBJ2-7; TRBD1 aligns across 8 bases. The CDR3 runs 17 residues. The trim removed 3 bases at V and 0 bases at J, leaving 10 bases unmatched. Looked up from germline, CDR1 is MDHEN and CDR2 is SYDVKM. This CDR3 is CASSFSPTGVSSYEQYF. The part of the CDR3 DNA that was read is TGTGCCAGCAGTTTCTCCCCGACAGGGGTTAGCTCCTACGAG. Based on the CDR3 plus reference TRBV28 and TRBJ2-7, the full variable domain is DVKVTQSSRYLVKRTGEKVFLECVQDMDHENMFWYRQDPGLGLRLIYFSYDVKMKEKGDIPEGYSVSREKKERFSLILESASTNQTSMYLCASSFSPTGVSSYEQYFGPGTRLTVT.

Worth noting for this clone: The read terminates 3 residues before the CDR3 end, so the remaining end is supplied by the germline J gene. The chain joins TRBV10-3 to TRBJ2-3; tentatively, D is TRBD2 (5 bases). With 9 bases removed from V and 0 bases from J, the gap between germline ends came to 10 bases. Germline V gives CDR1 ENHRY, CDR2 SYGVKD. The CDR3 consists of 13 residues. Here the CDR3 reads CAMAAVSTDTQYF. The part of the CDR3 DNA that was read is TGTGCCATGGCAGCGGTGAGCACAGATACG.

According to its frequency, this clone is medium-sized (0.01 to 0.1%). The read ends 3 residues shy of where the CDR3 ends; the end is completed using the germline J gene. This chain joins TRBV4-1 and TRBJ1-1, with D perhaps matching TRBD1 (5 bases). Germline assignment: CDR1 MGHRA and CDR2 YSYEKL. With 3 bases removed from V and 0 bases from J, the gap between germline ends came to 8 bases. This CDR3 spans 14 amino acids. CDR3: CASSHTGMNTEAFF. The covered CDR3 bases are TGCGCCAGCAGCCACACAGGCATGAACACTGAA.

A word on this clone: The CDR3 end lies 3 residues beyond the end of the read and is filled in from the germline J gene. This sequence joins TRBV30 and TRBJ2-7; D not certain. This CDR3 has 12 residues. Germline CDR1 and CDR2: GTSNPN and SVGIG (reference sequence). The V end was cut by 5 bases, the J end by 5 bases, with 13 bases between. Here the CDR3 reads CAWGPLGHEQYF. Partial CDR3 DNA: TGTGCCTGGGGCCCTCTGGGCCACGAG.

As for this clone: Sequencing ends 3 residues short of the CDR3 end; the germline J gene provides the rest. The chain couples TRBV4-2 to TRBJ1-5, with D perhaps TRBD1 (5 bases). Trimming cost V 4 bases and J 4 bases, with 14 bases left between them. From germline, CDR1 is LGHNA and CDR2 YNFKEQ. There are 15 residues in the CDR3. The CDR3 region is CASSPWAEGNQPQHF. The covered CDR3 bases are TGTGCCAGCAGCCCATGGGCCGAGGGGAATCAGCCC.

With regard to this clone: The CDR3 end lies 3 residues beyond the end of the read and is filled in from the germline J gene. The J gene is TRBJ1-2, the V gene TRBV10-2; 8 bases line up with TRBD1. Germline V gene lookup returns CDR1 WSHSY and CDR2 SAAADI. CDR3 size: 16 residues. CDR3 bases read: TGCGCCAGCAGAGAGGGGACAGGCCGTACTACTAGGGGC. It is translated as CASREGTGRTTRG. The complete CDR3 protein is CASREGTGRTTRGYTF.

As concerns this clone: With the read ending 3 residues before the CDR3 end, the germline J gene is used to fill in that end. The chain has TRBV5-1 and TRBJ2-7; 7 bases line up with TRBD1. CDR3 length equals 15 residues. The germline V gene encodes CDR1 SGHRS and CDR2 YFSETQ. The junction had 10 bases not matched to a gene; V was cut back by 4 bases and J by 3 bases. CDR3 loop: CASSRTGTEYYEQYF. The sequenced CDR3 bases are TGCGCCAGCAGCCGTACCGGGACAGAATACTACGAG. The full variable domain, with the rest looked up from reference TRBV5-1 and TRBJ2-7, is KAGVTQTPRYLIKTRGQQVTLSCSPISGHRSVSWYQQTPGQGLQFLFEYFSETQRNKGNFPGRFSGRQFSNSRSEMNVSTLELGDSALYLCASSRTGTEYYEQYFGPGTRLTVT.

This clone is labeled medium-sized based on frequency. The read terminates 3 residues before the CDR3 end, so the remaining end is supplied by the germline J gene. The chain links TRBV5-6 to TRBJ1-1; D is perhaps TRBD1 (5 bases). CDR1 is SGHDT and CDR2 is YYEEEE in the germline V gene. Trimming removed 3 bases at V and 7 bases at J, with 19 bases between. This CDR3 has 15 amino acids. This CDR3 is CASSYGAGGNGEAFF. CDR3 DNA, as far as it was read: TGTGCCAGCAGCTATGGGGCAGGCGGTAACGGTGAA.

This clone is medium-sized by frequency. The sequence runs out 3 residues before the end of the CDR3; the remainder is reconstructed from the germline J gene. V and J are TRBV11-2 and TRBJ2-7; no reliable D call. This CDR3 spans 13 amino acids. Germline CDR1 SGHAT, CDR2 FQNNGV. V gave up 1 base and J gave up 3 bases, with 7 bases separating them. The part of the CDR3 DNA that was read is TGTGCCAGCAGCTTAGGGCCAAACTACGAG. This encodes CASSLGPNYE. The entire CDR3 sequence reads CASSLGPNYEQYF.

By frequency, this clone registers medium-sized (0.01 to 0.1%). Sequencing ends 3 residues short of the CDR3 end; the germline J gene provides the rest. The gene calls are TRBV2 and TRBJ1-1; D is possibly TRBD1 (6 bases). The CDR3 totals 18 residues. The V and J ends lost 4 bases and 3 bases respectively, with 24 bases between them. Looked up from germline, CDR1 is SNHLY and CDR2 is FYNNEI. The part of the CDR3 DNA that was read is TGTGCCAGCAGTGCCCAGTGGGCAGGGGCGGTGGGGGACACTGAA. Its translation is CASSAQWAGAVGDTE. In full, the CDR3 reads CASSAQWAGAVGDTEAFF.

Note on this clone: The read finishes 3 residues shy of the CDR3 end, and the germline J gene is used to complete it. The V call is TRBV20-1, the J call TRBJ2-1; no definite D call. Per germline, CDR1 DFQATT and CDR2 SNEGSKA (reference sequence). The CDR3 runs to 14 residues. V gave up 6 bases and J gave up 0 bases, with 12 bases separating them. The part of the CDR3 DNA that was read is TGCAGTGCCATGACTGTATCCTCCTACAATGAG. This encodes CSAMTVSSYNE. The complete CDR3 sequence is CSAMTVSSYNEQFF.

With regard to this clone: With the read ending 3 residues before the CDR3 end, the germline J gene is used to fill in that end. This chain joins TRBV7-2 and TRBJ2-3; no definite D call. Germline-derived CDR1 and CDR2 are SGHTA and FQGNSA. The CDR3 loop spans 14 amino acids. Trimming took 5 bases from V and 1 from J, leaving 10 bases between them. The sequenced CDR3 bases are TGTGCCAGCAGCCTCGCGCGCGGCACAGATACG. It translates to CASSLARGTDT. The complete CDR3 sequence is CASSLARGTDTQYF.

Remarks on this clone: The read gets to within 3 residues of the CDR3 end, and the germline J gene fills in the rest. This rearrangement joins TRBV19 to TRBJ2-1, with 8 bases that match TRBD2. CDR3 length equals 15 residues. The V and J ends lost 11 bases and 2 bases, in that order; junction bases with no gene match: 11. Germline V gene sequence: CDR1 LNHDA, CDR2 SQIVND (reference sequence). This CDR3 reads CAGGLAGSPYNEQFF. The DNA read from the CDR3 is TGTGCCGGTGGGTTAGCGGGGAGCCCCTACAATGAG.